This entry features one TCR beta chain sequence. Its target antigen remains unknown. No clone much larger than this one lies a single base away; base qualities are absent. Whole blood was collected in K2EDTA tubes by collaborating institutions according to the institutions' own protocols. For TCRbeta analysis, collaborators shipped samples as frozen whole blood, isolated PBMCs, or DNA extracted from either of those sample types. The source of the sample is a study of blood T cell repertoires in COVID-19 (dated by TCRdb to about 2020). Study-wide context: Collaborator samples came from the United States, Italy and Spain and covered acute and convalescent phases of COVID-19. The material from the prospective study consisted of cDNA or gDNA derived from T cells, B-cell-depleted T cells, or PBMCs. Deeply sampled blood TCRbeta repertoires from subjects exposed to, actively infected with, or recovered from COVID-19 were included in the dataset. The repertoires were released in a freely available public database meant as a resource for research on the immune response to SARS-CoV-2. The samples were drawn from two sources: the first 160 participants of the ongoing ImmuneRACE study, and 1,200 or so subjects contributed by 6 global collaborators. Sample metadata almost always included a de-identified subject ID, COVID-19 status, age in years and sex. Where available, HLA class I and class II types were obtained from metadata supplied by the sample provider rather than from assay-based typing.

The immunoSEQ Assay, a bias-controlled multiplex PCR, was used to amplify TCRbeta CDR3 regions from genomic DNA. As for the original processing: Within the assay, amplification of reference gene primers was used to estimate how many nucleated cells each sample contained. To quantify the absolute abundance of each unique TCRbeta CDR3 rearrangement, sequence reads were collapsed and filtered. For each sample, productive Simpson clonality was calculated as the square root of Simpson's diversity index over productive rearrangements. The immuneACCESS repertoire file appears here via TCRdb, limited to in-frame rearrangements. These files lack a portion of the clones; in checked studies, under half of the deficit traces to unresolved V genes, and the cause of the others is not known. The V and J calls and clone size come from that table; D and trimming were worked out from the DNA. The table for this sample lists approximately 470,000 clones; approximately 85% of them were counted only once. 3.2% of the sample comes from the top ten.

From its cysteine to its phenylalanine, the CDR3 spans 15 amino acids. Only the CDR3 part of the read is kept: 45 bases, read in frame from the first base. The germline V gene (reference sequence) yields LNHDA for CDR1 and SQIVND for CDR2. Trimming at the junction amounts to 11 bases on V and 4 bases on J, and the germline ends lie 23 bases apart. What the authors observed across the whole study: The amount of clinical and demographic metadata varied by source and participant and was provided uncurated.

The specimen was peripheral blood. The chain links TRBV19 with TRBJ1-2; a tentative D match to TRBD1 spans 6 bases. The sequence was obtained from a human donor in a cohort sampled during active COVID-19. The bases read TGTGCCGTAGGGGCAGCAGGGGTAAAGTCCTATGGCTACACCTTC. This yields the protein CAVGAAGVKSYGYTF.